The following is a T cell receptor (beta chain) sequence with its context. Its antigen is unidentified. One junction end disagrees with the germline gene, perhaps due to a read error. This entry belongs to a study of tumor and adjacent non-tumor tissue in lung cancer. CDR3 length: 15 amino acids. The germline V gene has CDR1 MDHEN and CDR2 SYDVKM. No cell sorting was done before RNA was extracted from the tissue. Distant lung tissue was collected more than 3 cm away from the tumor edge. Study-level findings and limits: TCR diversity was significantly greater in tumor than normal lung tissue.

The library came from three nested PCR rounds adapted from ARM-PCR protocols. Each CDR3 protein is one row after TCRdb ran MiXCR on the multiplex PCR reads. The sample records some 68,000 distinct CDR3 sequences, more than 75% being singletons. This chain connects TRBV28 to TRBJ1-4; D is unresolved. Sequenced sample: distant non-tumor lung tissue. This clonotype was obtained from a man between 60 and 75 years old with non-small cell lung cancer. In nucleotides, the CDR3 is TGTGCCAGCACCGGCGGGGTCAGACTTAATGAGAAACTGTTTTTT. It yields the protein CASTGGVRLNEKLFF. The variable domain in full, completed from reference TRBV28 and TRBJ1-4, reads DVKVTQSSRYLVKRTGEKVFLECVQDMDHENMFWYRQDPGLGLRLIYFSYDVKMKEKGDIPEGYSVSREKKERFSLILESASTNQTSMYLCASTGGVRLNEKLFFGSGTQLSVL.